The entry below gives a single T cell receptor (beta chain) sequence along with its context. Its antigen is not yet known. The library was obtained by the immunoSEQ multiplex PCR assay. TCRbeta CDR3 sequencing was performed by Adaptive Biotechnologies. Turning to the authors' computational methods: Repertoire similarity was assessed using the Chao-modified Jaccard index and the median clonotype overlap from 200 random subsamples at equal sample size. The similarity analyses were based on either productive nucleotide sequences or amino acid sequences translated in silico. Repertoires were compared using hierarchical clustering with single linkage and t-SNE, both based on Chao-modified Jaccard distances. Repertoire diversity was assessed with the Renyi index over a range of alpha values after the sample sizes were normalised. In TCRdb, the immuneACCESS table is reduced to in-frame sequences with V and J assigned. These tables do not hold every clone; where another copy was compared, an unresolved V gene accounts for under half, and the others remain unexplained. That table supplies the V and J calls and clone size; D and trimming were determined from the DNA. This sample's listing comprises roughly 8,000 clones. The biggest ten clones account for under 2% of the sample.

The sample originates from a study of synovial regulatory T cells in juvenile arthritis (dated by TCRdb to between 2015 and 2016). For the study in its entirety: Of the sequenced patients, three were therapy-naive, one was treated with methotrexate plus infliximab, several were treated with methotrexate, and one lacked treatment information. The TCR repertoire comparisons covered Treg and Teff subsets from approximately twelve JIA patients with active disease. The study compared the TCRbeta CDR3 repertoires of blood iaTreg cells, other blood Treg cells and synovial fluid Treg cells taken from matched patient samples. Effector T cell subsets were also sequenced in this cohort for comparisons, but the Treg dataset alone covers only blood and synovial fluid Treg cells.

Broader findings and caveats from the paper: Lower TCR diversity was observed in blood iaTreg cells than in other blood Treg cells, consistent with antigen-driven expansion. Synovial Treg cells shared more CDR3 sequences with iaTreg cells than with other blood Treg cells; Chao-Jaccard similarity confirmed closer relation. Across patients, iaTreg TCR repertoires were largely private, and these iaTreg repertoires partially overlapped with synovial Teff and blood CPL repertoires.

TCR repertoire donors were some 11 juvenile idiopathic arthritis patients with active disease who had not reached inactive disease, 3 polyarticular and 8 oligoarticular. The TCR-sequenced patients had a median age of about 10 years (range roughly 2.3-22.9) and median disease duration of roughly seven years (range 0.2-19.1). Samples for TCR repertoire analysis were collected at two centres in Italy. Peripheral blood mononuclear cells were isolated by Histopaque-1077 density gradient and cryopreserved in roughly 90% FCS with about 10% DMSO. The CDR3 contains 14 residues, cysteine and phenylalanine counted. No DNA sequence was recorded. The germline V gene gives CDR1 as SNHLY and CDR2 as FYNNEI.

What was sequenced was Treg cells from blood. What the cell subset or site label conveys for this sample: remaining (HLA-DR-negative) circulating blood Treg cells. The chain is encoded by TRBV2 joined to TRBJ1-1; as DNA is missing, the TRBD1 call by TCRdb cannot be tested. The sequence was obtained from a donor younger than 30 with juvenile idiopathic arthritis. CDR3 sequence: CASSERAGPTEAFF.